The rows below give T cell receptor beta chains drawn from one sample of a study of shared clonotypes between healthy human individuals. The protocol was immunoSEQ multiplex PCR, while the TCRdb copy is restricted to in-frame clones and leaves out a portion. The sample yields 2 million to 2.5 million clones, more than 80% seen once. Sequencing was done on a sample of naive CD4+ T cells from PBMCs. The origin of the receptors is a man between 18 and 29 years old in good health. Some clones in this sample may be carry-over from other donors' samples. Each CDR3 is given with its conserved first and last residue. The order of the fields is CDR3 DNA, CDR3 protein, V gene, J gene, D gene. The D gene is left open where the match is weak.

TGCGCCAGCAGCCTCGGACTAGCGGGACGCACAGATACGCAGTATTTT	CASSLGLAGRTDTQYF	TRBV10-1	TRBJ2-3	TRBD2
TGTGCCTGGGGTTGGGCTAGCGGGAATTTCGAGCAGTACTTC	CAWGWASGNFEQYF	TRBV30	TRBJ2-7	TRBD2
TGCGCCAGCATCGGGCTAGCGGGAGGGCCGGGTGAGCAGTTCTTC	CASIGLAGGPGEQFF	TRBV5-1	TRBJ2-1	TRBD2
TGTGCCAGCAGCTTAGTTTGGGGCAGGGACTCCTATGGCTACACCTTC	CASSLVWGRDSYGYTF	TRBV7-8	TRBJ1-2	.
TGTGCCAGCAGTTTGCCTCACCACGAGCAGTACTTC	CASSLPHHEQYF	TRBV28	TRBJ2-7	.
TGTGCCAGCAGGAGGGGGCTTAGTCATGGCTACACCTTC	CASRRGLSHGYTF	TRBV6-1	TRBJ1-2	TRBD1
TGTGCCAGCAGCTTCGGACAGGGGTGGCAGTTCTTC	CASSFGQGWQFF	TRBV7-9	TRBJ2-1	TRBD1
TGTGCCAGCAGTGAATCAACCAGAAGCTATGGCTACACCTTC	CASSESTRSYGYTF	TRBV2	TRBJ1-2	.
TGTGCCAGCAGTTTATGGACTAGCGGGATTTCCTACGAGCAGTACTTC	CASSLWTSGISYEQYF	TRBV28	TRBJ2-7	TRBD2
TGTGCCAGCAGTGTTCAGGGGAACTCCTACAATGAGCAGTTCTTC	CASSVQGNSYNEQFF	TRBV2	TRBJ2-1	.
TGTGCCAGCAGCTTCGGCACCTACGAGCAGTACTTC	CASSFGTYEQYF	TRBV7-9	TRBJ2-7	.
TGTGCCAGCAGTTTAAGGGGGGAGTGGTCGTACTTC	CASSLRGEWSYF	TRBV28	TRBJ2-7	.
TGTGCCAGCAGCCGCCCGTTGGGTAGTGACACTGAAGCTTTCTTT	CASSRPLGSDTEAFF	TRBV7-9	TRBJ1-1	.
TGTGCCAGCAGCCTTAGCGGGAGAAGACAGTTCTTC	CASSLSGRRQFF	TRBV28	TRBJ2-1	TRBD2
TGTGCCAGCAGTGAGGGCCCATCAGGCGAGCAGTACTTC	CASSEGPSGEQYF	TRBV2	TRBJ2-7	.